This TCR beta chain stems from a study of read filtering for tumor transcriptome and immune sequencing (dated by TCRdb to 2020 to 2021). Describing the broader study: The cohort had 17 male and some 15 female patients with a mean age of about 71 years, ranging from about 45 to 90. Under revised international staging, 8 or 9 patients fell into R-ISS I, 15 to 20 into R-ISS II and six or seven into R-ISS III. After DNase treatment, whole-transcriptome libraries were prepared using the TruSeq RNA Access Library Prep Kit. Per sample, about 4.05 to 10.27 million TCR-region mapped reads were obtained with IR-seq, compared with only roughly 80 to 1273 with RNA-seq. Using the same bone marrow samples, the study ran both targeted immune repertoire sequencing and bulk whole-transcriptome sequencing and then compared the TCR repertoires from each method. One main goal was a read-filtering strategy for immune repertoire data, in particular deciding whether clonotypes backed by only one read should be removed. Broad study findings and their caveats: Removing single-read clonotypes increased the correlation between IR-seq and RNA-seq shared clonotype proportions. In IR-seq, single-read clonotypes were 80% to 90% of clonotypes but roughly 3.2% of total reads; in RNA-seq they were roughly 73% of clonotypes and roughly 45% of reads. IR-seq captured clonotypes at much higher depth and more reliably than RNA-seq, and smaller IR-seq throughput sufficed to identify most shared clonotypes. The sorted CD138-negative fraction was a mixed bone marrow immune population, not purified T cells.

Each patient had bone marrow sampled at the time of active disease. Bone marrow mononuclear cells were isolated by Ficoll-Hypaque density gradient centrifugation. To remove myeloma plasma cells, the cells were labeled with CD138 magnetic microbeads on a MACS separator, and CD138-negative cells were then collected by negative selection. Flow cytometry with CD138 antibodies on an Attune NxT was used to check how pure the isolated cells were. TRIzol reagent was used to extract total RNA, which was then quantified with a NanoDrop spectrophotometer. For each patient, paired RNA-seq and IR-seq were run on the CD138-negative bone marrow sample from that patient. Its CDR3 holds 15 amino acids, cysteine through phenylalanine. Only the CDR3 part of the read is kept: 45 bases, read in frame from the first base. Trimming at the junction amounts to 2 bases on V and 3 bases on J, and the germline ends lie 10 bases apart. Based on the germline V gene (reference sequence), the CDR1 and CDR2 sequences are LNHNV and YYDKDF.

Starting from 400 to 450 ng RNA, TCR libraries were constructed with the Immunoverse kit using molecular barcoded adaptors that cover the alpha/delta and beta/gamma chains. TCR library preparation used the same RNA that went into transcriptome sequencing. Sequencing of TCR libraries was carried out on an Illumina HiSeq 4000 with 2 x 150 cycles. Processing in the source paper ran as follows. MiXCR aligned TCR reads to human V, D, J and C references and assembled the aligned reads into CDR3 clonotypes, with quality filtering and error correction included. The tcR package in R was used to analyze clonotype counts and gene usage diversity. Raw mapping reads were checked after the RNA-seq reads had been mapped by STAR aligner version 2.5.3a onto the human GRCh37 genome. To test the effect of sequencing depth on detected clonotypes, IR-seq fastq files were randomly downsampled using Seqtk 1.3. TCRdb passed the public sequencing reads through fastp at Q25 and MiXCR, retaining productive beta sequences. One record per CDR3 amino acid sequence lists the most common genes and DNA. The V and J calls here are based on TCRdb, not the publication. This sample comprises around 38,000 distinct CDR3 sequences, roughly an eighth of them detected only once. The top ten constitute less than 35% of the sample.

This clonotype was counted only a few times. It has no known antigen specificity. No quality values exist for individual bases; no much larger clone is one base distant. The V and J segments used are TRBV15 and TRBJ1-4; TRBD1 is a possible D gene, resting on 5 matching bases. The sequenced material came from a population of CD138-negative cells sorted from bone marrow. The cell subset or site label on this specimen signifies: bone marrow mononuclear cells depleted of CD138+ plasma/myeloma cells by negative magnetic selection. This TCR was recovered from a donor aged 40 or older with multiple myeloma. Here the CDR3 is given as CATSRRGEANEKLFF. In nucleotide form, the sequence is TGTGCCACCAGCAGACGGGGGGAGGCTAATGAAAAACTGTTTTTT.